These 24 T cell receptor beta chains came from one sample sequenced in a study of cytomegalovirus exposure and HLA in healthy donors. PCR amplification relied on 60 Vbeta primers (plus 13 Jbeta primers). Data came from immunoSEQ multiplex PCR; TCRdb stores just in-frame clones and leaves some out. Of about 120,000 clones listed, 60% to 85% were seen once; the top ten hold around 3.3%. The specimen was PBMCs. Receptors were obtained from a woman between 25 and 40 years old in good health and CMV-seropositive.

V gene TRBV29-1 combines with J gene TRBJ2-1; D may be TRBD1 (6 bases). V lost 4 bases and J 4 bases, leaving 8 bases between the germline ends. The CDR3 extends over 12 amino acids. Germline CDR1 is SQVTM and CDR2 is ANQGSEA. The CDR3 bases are TGCAGCGTTGTGACAGGTTACAATGAGCAGTTCTTC. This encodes CSVVTGYNEQFF.

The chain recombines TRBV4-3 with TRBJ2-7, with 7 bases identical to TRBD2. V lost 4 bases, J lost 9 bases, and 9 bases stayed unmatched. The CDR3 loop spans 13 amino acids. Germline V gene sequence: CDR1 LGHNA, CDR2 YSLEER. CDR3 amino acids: CASSPTGGGVQYF. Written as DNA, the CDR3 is TGCGCCAGCAGCCCGACGGGGGGTGGGGTGCAGTACTTC.

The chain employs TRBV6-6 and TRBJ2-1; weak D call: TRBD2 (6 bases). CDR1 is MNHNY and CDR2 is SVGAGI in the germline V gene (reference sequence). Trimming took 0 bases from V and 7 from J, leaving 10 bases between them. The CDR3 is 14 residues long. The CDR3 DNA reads TGTGCCAGCAGTTACTCGATCGGGGGAAATGAGCAGTTCTTC. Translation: CASSYSIGGNEQFF.

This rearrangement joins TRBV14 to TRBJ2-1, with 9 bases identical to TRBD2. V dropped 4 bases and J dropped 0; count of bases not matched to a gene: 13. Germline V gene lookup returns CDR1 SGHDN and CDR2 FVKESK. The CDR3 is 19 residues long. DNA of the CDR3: TGTGCCAGCAGCCCCCCTATAGCGGGGGTCCTGCCCTCCTACAATGAGCAGTTCTTC. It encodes CASSPPIAGVLPSYNEQFF. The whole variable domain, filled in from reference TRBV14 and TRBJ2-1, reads EAGVTQFPSHSVIEKGQTVTLRCDPISGHDNLYWYRRVMGKEIKFLLHFVKESKQDESGMPNNRFLAERTGGTYSTLKVQPAELEDSGVYFCASSPPIAGVLPSYNEQFFGPGTRLTVL.

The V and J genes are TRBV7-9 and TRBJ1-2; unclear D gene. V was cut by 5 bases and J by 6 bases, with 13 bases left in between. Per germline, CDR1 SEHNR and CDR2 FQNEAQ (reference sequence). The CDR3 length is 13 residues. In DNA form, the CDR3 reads TGTGCCAGCAGCCCGTCGGTGGTGAATGGCTACACCTTC. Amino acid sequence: CASSPSVVNGYTF.

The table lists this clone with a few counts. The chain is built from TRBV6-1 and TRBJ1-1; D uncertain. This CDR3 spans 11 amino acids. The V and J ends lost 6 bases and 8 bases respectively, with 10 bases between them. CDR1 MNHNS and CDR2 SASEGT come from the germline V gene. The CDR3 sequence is CASSRGLEAFF. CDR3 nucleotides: TGTGCCAGCAGCCGAGGGTTAGAAGCTTTCTTT.

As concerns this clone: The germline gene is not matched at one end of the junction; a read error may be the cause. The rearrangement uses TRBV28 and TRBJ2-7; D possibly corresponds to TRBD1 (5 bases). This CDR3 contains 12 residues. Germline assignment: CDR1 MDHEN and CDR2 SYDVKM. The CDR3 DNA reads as TGTGCCAGCAGCCCCAATAGGGGCAGGGAAGACTTC. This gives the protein CASSPNRGREDF.

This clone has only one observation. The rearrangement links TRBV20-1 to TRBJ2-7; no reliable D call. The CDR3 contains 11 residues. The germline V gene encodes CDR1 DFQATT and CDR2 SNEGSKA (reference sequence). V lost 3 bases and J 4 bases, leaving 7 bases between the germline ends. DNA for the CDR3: TGCAGTGCTAGTCGCGTTTACGAGCAGTACTTC. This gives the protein CSASRVYEQYF.

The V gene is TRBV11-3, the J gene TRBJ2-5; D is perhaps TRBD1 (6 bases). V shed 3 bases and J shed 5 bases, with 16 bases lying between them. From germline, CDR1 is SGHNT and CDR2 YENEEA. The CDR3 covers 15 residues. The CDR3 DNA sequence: TGTGCCAGCAGCTTTGGGGCTTCCCAGGGGGAGACCCAGTACTTC. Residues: CASSFGASQGETQYF.

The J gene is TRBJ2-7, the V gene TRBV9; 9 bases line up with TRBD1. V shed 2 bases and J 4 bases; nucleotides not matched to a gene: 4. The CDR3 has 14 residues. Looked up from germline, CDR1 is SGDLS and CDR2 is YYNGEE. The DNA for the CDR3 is TGTGCCAGCAGCGTCGGGACAGGGAGGTACGAGCAGTACTTC. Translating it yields CASSVGTGRYEQYF.

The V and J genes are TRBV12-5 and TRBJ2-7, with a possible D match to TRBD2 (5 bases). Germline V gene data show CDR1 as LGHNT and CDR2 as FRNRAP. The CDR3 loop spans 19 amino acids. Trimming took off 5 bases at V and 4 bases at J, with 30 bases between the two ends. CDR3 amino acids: CASGGKQRFDTRRGYEQYF. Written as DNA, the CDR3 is TGTGCTAGTGGTGGGAAACAGCGATTTGATACCCGACGGGGATACGAGCAGTACTTC.

CDR3 protein: CASSLVASQDTQYF. The CDR3 coding sequence is TGTGCCAGCAGCTTAGTGGCCTCGCAGGATACGCAGTATTTT. The chain joins TRBV7-9 to TRBJ2-3; D not certain. Germline V lookup: CDR1 SEHNR, CDR2 FQNEAQ (reference sequence). V was trimmed by 1 base and J by 6 bases, leaving 11 bases between them. The CDR3 totals 14 residues.

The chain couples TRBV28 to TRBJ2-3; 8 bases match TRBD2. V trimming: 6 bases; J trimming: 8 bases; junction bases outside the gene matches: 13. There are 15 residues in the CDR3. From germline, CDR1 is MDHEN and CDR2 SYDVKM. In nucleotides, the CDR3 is TGTGCCAGCAGCCCCGGGACTAGTTCTAGGTTTACGCAGTATTTT. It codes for CASSPGTSSRFTQYF.

The chain's CDR3 is CASISGGYGYTF. The DNA for the CDR3 is TGTGCCAGCATCTCAGGGGGATATGGCTACACCTTC. The chain recombines TRBV28 with TRBJ1-2; 7 bases match TRBD1. Trimming took 7 bases from V and 5 from J; bases not matched to a gene: 4. This CDR3 region has 12 residues. The V gene's germline CDR1 is MDHEN and CDR2 SYDVKM.

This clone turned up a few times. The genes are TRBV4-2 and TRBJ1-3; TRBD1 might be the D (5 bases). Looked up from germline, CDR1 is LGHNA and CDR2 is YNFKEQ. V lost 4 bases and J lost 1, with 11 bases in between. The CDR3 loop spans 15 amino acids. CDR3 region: CASSPFGGSGNTIYF. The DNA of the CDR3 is TGTGCCAGCAGCCCTTTCGGGGGTTCTGGAAACACCATATATTTT.

The CDR3 sequence is CASSLGAGGVSDTQYF. As DNA, the CDR3 is TGTGCCAGCAGCTTGGGAGCGGGGGGGGTTTCAGATACGCAGTATTTT. This rearrangement joins TRBV5-4 to TRBJ2-3; TRBD2 matches at 10 bases. The V and J ends lost 0 bases and 4 bases, in that order; junction bases with no gene match: 5. There are 16 residues in the CDR3. Germline CDR1 is SGHNT and CDR2 is YYREEE (reference sequence).

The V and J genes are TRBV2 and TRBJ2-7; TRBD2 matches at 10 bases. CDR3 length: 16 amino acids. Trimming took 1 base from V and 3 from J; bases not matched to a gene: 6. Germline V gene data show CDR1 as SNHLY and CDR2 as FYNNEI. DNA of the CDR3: TGTGCCAGCAGTGAAGAAACTAGCGGGGAAGGCTACGAGCAGTACTTC. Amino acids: CASSEETSGEGYEQYF. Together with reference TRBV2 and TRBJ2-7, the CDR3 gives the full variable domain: EPEVTQTPSHQVTQMGQEVILRCVPISNHLYFYWYRQILGQKVEFLVSFYNNEISEKSEIFDDQFSVERPDGSNFTLKIRSTKLEDSAMYFCASSEETSGEGYEQYFGPGTRLTVT.

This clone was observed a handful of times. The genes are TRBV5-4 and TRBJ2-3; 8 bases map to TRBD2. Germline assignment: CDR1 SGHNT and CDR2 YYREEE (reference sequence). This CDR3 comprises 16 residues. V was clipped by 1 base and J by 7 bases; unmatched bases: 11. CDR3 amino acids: CASSLSYGGALNTQYF. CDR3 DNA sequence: TGTGCCAGCAGCTTGTCATACGGGGGGGCCTTAAATACGCAGTATTTT.

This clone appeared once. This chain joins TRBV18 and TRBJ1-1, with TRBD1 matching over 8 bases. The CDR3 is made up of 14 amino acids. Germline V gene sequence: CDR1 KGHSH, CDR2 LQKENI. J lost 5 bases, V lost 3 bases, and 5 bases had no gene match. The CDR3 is CASSPRGQRTEAFF. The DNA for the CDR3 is TGTGCCAGCTCACCCAGGGGGCAGAGGACTGAAGCTTTCTTT.

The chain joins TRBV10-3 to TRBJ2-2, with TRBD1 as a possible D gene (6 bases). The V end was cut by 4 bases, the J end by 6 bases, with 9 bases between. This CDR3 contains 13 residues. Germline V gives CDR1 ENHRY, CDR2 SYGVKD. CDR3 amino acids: CAISGEGAGELFF. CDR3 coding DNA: TGTGCCATCAGTGGAGAGGGGGCCGGGGAGCTGTTTTTT.

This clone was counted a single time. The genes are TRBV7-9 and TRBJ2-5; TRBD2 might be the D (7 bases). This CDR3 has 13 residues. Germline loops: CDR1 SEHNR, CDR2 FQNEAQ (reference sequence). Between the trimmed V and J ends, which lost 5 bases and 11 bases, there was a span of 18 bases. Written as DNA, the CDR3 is TGTGCCAGCAGCAGCGGGACATCGGCTTCTCAGTACTTC. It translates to CASSSGTSASQYF.

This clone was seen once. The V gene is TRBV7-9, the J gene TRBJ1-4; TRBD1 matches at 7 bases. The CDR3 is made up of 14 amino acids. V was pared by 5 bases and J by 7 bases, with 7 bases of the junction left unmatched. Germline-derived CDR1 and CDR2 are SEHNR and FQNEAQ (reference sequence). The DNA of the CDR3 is TGTGCCAGCAGCCGGGGACAGAAGGGTGAAAAACTGTTTTTT. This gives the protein CASSRGQKGEKLFF. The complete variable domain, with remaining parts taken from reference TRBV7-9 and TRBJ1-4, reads DTGVSQNPRHKITKRGQNVTFRCDPISEHNRLYWYRQTLGQGPEFLTYFQNEAQLEKSRLLSDRFSAERPKGSFSTLEIQRTEQGDSAMYLCASSRGQKGEKLFFGSGTQLSVL.

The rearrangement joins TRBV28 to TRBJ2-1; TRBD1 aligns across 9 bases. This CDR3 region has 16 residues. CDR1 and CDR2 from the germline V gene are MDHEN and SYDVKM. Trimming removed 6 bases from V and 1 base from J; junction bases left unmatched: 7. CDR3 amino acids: CASSGTGSPSYNEQFF. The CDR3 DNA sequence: TGTGCCAGCAGCGGGACAGGGAGCCCATCCTACAATGAGCAGTTCTTC.

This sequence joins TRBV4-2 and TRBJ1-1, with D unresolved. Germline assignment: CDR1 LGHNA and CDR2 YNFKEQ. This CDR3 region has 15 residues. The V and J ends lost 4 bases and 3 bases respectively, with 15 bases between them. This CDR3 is CASSPGLPGDTEAFF. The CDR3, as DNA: TGTGCCAGCAGCCCAGGTCTCCCAGGTGACACTGAAGCTTTCTTT.